The next 14 T cell receptor beta chains were all read from a single sample in a study of T cells in Graves' hyperthyroidism and ophthalmopathy. Amplification yielded TCR beta CDR3 regions, with RNA transcripts as the source. Primed by the HTBI set, a first-round RT-PCR was run on the TCR CDR3. TCRdb independently ran MiXCR on the multiplex PCR reads; one entry per CDR3 protein. Of roughly 580,000 distinct CDR3 sequences listed, 40% to 55% are singletons. The specimen was peripheral blood or thyroid tissue (not recorded which). Source of these receptors: a woman younger than 35 with Graves' hyperthyroidism.

Comments on this clonotype: This may arise from a read error, as a much more abundant clone is one base away. This chain uses TRBV7-2 with TRBJ2-7; 7 bases are a match to TRBD1. Per germline, CDR1 SGHTA and CDR2 FQGNSA. This CDR3 is 15 amino acids long. DNA for the CDR3: TGTGCCAGCAGCGTAGAAGGGACAGAGGCCTACAAGCAGTACTTC. Its translation is CASSVEGTEAYKQYF.

This chain uses TRBV25-1 with TRBJ1-1, with TRBD1 matching 7 bases. Germline loops: CDR1 MGHDK, CDR2 SYGVNS. V was pared by 6 bases and J by 4 bases, with 11 bases of the junction left unmatched. The CDR3 runs 15 residues. The CDR3, as DNA: TGTGCCAGCAGCCAGTCAGGGGGGGGGAGCACTGAAGCTTTCTTT. This translates into CASSQSGGGSTEAFF. Using reference TRBV25-1 and TRBJ1-1 for the parts outside the CDR3, the full variable domain is EADIYQTPRYLVIGTGKKITLECSQTMGHDKMYWYQQDPGMELHLIHYSYGVNSTEKGDLSSESTVSRIRTEHFPLTLESARPSHTSQYLCASSQSGGGSTEAFFGQGTRLTVV.

This clonotype was seen a few times. The rearrangement joins TRBV10-3 to TRBJ2-7; a weak D match, TRBD2 (5 bases). This CDR3 comprises 14 residues. V gave up 8 bases and J gave up 6 bases, with 20 bases separating them. CDR1 is ENHRY and CDR2 is SYGVKD in the germline V gene. CDR3: CAISGINKGPEQYF. In DNA, the CDR3 is TGTGCCATCTCCGGGATAAATAAAGGTCCCGAGCAGTACTTC.

Ten or more counts support this clonotype. In DNA, the CDR3 is TGTGCCAGCACCAACTCCCCCGACGGACATGGCTACACCTTC. Translation gives CASTNSPDGHGYTF. The chain combines TRBV7-9 with TRBJ1-2; D ambiguous. Per the germline V gene, CDR1 is SEHNR and CDR2 is FQNEAQ (reference sequence). The V end lost 7 bases, the J end lost 6 bases, and 18 bases lay between the germline ends. This CDR3 has 14 residues.

Details on this clonotype: Possible read error: a much larger clone is one base away. Here the CDR3 omits its conserved ending phenylalanine or tryptophan, so a read error is the likely source. The chain combines TRBV15 with TRBJ1-1; D uncertain. The CDR3 is 14 amino acids. The germline V gene encodes CDR1 LNHNV and CDR2 YYDKDF (reference sequence). V was clipped by 0 bases and J by 5 bases, with 10 bases between them. Written as DNA, the CDR3 is TGTGCCACCAGCAGAGATGAGCGTCGGACTGAAGCTTTCCTT. The encoded protein is CATSRDERRTEAFL.

The rearrangement links TRBV29-1 to TRBJ1-1; D is ambiguous. V dropped 7 bases and J dropped 3 bases, with 15 bases sitting between them. Germline assignment: CDR1 SQVTM and CDR2 ANQGSEA. The CDR3 contains 13 residues. CDR3 coding DNA: TGCAGCGCCCGTTACGGCCTGGACACTGAAGCTTTCTTT. Protein sequence: CSARYGLDTEAFF.

This chain uses TRBV5-1 with TRBJ1-1, with D possibly matching TRBD1 (5 bases). The germline V gene encodes CDR1 SGHRS and CDR2 YFSETQ. This CDR3 contains 14 residues. The V and J ends lost 1 base and 6 bases respectively, with 13 bases between them. The CDR3 region is CASSLLIQGAEAFF. For the CDR3, the DNA is TGCGCCAGCAGCTTGCTTATCCAGGGCGCTGAAGCTTTCTTT. The entire variable domain, with the rest obtained from reference TRBV5-1 and TRBJ1-1, is as follows: KAGVTQTPRYLIKTRGQQVTLSCSPISGHRSVSWYQQTPGQGLQFLFEYFSETQRNKGNFPGRFSGRQFSNSRSEMNVSTLELGDSALYLCASSLLIQGAEAFFGQGTRLTVV.

The chain links TRBV14 to TRBJ2-7, with D uncertain. With 0 bases removed from V and 5 bases from J, the gap between germline ends came to 11 bases. Germline-derived CDR1 and CDR2 are SGHDN and FVKESK. The CDR3 extends over 14 amino acids. The CDR3 loop is CASSQDPGSHEQYF. Here the CDR3 DNA reads TGTGCCAGCAGCCAAGATCCAGGTTCCCACGAGCAGTACTTC.

The gene calls are TRBV7-2 and TRBJ1-5; weak D call: TRBD1 (6 bases). Trimming left V 6 bases short and J 3 bases short, with 15 bases between. The CDR3 has 15 amino acids. Germline-derived CDR1 and CDR2 are SGHTA and FQGNSA. The CDR3 DNA follows: TGTGCCAGCAGTACCGAGGGGGGATTCAATCAGCCCCAGCATTTT. This translates into CASSTEGGFNQPQHF.

V and J are TRBV19 and TRBJ1-6; a weak D match, TRBD1 (5 bases). Per the germline V gene, CDR1 is LNHDA and CDR2 is SQIVND (reference sequence). The V gene lost 6 bases and the J gene lost 6 bases, with 9 bases spanning the gap. CDR3 size: 13 residues. CDR3 in amino acids: CASSRAPNSPLHF. For the CDR3, the DNA is TGTGCCAGTAGCAGGGCCCCTAATTCACCCCTCCACTTT.

Turning to this clonotype: The junction shows a germline mismatch at one end, possibly a read error. This rearrangement joins TRBV5-1 to TRBJ2-7; 8 bases are a match to TRBD2. The CDR3 totals 15 residues. Germline V CDR1 and CDR2: SGHRS, YFSETQ. This CDR3 reads CASSPAGTRSYEQYF. CDR3 nucleotides: TGTGCCAGCAGCCCGGCCGGGACTAGATCCTACGAGCAGTACTTC.

V is TRBV25-1 and J is TRBJ1-5; no clear D gene. This CDR3 is built from 16 residues. Germline V gene lookup returns CDR1 MGHDK and CDR2 SYGVNS. Deletions cut 2 bases from V and 5 bases from J, with 16 bases between. The chain's CDR3 is CASSEPGQASDQPQHF. For the CDR3, the DNA is TGTGCCAGCAGTGAACCCGGGCAGGCCTCAGATCAGCCCCAGCATTTT. The whole variable domain, filled in from reference TRBV25-1 and TRBJ1-5, reads EADIYQTPRYLVIGTGKKITLECSQTMGHDKMYWYQQDPGMELHLIHYSYGVNSTEKGDLSSESTVSRIRTEHFPLTLESARPSHTSQYLCASSEPGQASDQPQHFGDGTRLSIL.

The chain uses TRBV7-9 and TRBJ2-7, with 7 nucleotides matching TRBD2. With 3 bases clipped from V and 2 bases from J, the junction kept 7 bases outside the gene matches. Germline assignment: CDR1 SEHNR and CDR2 FQNEAQ (reference sequence). This CDR3 has 15 residues. The CDR3 region is CASSFVASGPYEQYF. DNA of the CDR3: TGTGCCAGCAGCTTCGTGGCTAGCGGACCCTACGAGCAGTACTTC.

This clonotype was observed many times. V and J are TRBV7-2 and TRBJ1-2, with 8 bases fitting TRBD1. The CDR3 extends over 14 amino acids. Unmatched junction bases numbered 11, after V lost 8 bases and J lost 6 bases. Germline CDR1 and CDR2: SGHTA and FQGNSA. CDR3 coding DNA: TGTGCCAGCGGGCAGGGGGCGATTAGAGATGGCTACACCTTC. It specifies CASGQGAIRDGYTF.